The T cell receptor (beta chain) under discussion was sequenced for a study of cytomegalovirus exposure and HLA in healthy donors. Study observations and caveats: Trimming of TCR beta V- and J-genes showed a link, identified in a later analysis, to a missense DCLRE1C variant. Some V segments, TRBV6-2 and TRBV6-3 among them, were indistinguishable and were therefore excluded.

With regard to this clone: Its target is unknown.

Amplification used 60 Vbeta primers and 13 Jbeta primers. Measured with immunoSEQ multiplex PCR; TCRdb has only the in-frame clones, and not every one. The sample includes 65,000 to 85,000 clones, 10% of them seen just once. In germline, CDR1 is SGHRS, CDR2 YFSETQ. The CDR3 totals 12 residues. The ends were cut back, 6 bases at V and 7 bases at J, with 13 bases in the middle. The chain employs TRBV5-1 and TRBJ1-1; D is possibly TRBD1 (6 bases). Source material: PBMCs. The sequence was obtained from a man between 60 and 75 years old in good health and CMV-seropositive. The CDR3 nucleotides read TGCGCCAGCACCACAGGGAAGGGTGAAGCTTTCTTT. Its protein is CASTTGKGEAFF. The full variable domain, in which reference TRBV5-1 and TRBJ1-1 provide the parts outside the CDR3, is KAGVTQTPRYLIKTRGQQVTLSCSPISGHRSVSWYQQTPGQGLQFLFEYFSETQRNKGNFPGRFSGRQFSNSRSEMNVSTLELGDSALYLCASTTGKGEAFFGQGTRLTVV.